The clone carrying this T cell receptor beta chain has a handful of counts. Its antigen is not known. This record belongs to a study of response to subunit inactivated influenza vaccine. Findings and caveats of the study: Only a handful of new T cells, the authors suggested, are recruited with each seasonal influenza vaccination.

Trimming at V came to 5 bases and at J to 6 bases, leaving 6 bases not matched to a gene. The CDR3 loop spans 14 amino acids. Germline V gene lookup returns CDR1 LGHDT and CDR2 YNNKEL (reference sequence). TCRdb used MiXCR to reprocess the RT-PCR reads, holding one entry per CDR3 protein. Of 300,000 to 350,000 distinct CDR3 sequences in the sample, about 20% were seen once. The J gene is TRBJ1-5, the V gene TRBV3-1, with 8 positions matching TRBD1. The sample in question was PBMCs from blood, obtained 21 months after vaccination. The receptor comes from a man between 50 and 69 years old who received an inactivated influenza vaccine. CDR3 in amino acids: CASSGQGRSQPQHF. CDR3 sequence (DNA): TGTGCCAGCAGCGGACAGGGTAGAAGTCAGCCCCAGCATTTT.